These 4 T cell receptor beta chains share one sample of origin, sequenced in a study of blood T cell repertoires in COVID-19. Assay used: immunoSEQ multiplex PCR; TCRdb lists only in-frame clones, some missing. The data contain roughly 41,000 clones, around 85% of them seen just once; the ten biggest clones take up 15% to 17%. Material for sequencing was peripheral blood. These receptors were obtained from a human donor in a cohort sampled during active COVID-19. The donor label of this sample is uncertain.

The table lists this clone with a count of one. This chain connects TRBV4-2 to TRBJ2-4; TRBD1 matches 8 bases. This CDR3 has 17 amino acids. Germline CDR1 reads LGHNA; CDR2 reads YNFKEQ. V lost 1 base and J lost 0; bases outside the gene matches: 5. The CDR3 DNA sequence: TGTGCCAGCAGCCAAGGATACAGGGGGGCAGCCAAAAACATTCAGTACTTC. Translation: CASSQGYRGAAKNIQYF.

The table lists this clone with a count of one. This chain uses TRBV2 with TRBJ2-5; D is possibly TRBD2 (6 bases). CDR3 length: 14 amino acids. CDR1 and CDR2 (germline): SNHLY, FYNNEI. Trimming left V 5 bases short and J 2 bases short, with 12 bases between. CDR3: CASSTDRGQETQYF. The CDR3 DNA reads TGTGCCAGCAGTACCGACCGGGGGCAAGAGACCCAGTACTTC.

Only a few counts were recorded for this clone. The chain carries TRBV6-5 and TRBJ2-7, with a possible D match to TRBD2 (5 bases). V lost 5 bases to trimming and J lost 3 bases, with 14 bases between them. This CDR3 contains 14 residues. The V gene's germline CDR1 is MNHEY and CDR2 SVGAGI. CDR3 amino acids: CASSRGGFLYEQYF. CDR3 nucleotide sequence: TGTGCCAGCAGTCGAGGCGGGTTTCTCTACGAGCAGTACTTC.

The CDR3 nucleotides are TGCGCCAGCAGCCAAGAATCCTCTAACACCATATATTTT. Its translation: CASSQESSNTIYF. The chain links TRBV4-1 to TRBJ1-3; D is unresolved. Trimming removed 0 bases from V and 7 bases from J, with 7 bases in between. The CDR3 extends over 13 amino acids. In germline, CDR1 is MGHRA, CDR2 YSYEKL.